Given below is one T cell receptor (beta chain) in context. Specified treatment: 15 to 20 received Ad26.COV2.S at low or high dose, single or two shots; roughly five received placebo; per-sample allocation not given. Sampling happened 63 days after the first vaccine or placebo injection. The record originates from a study of Ad26.COV2.S vaccination and SARS-CoV-2 variants. Background on the study: Once or twice, 56 days apart, Ad26.COV2.S was delivered intramuscularly.

TCRdb keeps only in-frame clones here, not all; method: immunoSEQ multiplex PCR. The sample contains roughly 420,000 clones, approximately 88% of which appear only once. Germline CDR1 is SGHTA and CDR2 is FQGTGA. V lost 3 bases and J lost 6, with 19 bases in between. This CDR3 comprises 16 residues. This receptor was obtained from a person between 18 and 65 years old who received the Ad26.COV2.S COVID-19 vaccine or a placebo. The rearrangement uses TRBV7-3 and TRBJ2-3; D perhaps matches TRBD2 (7 bases). Material: peripheral blood, obtained in a trial of Ad26.COV2.S vaccine versus placebo. The CDR3 here is CASSFGGGRPWDTQYF. For the CDR3, the DNA is TGTGCCAGCAGCTTTGGCGGGGGCCGACCATGGGATACGCAGTATTTT.